This is a list of T cell receptor beta chains from one sample in a study of T-cell memory formation after mild COVID-19. Using its own MiXCR run on the 5' RACE reads, TCRdb lists one record per CDR3 protein. The table has 340,000 or so distinct CDR3 sequences, roughly 13% seen once. Sequencing input: PBMCs or a T cell subset sorted from them (not recorded which). The receptors here all came from a man aged 18 to 29 who had mild COVID-19 (a few samples of this study predate the infection). Cell type and time point are not known. Each CDR3 is given with its conserved first and last residue. Fields, in order: clone size, J gene, V gene, D gene, CDR3 DNA, CDR3 protein. A D gene is named only where the DNA matches it firmly. Not every row has a clone size; where given, it reads once, few, many or a size class.

>few|TRBJ1-1|TRBV6-5|NA
TGTGCCAGCAGTTACACGGGGGAGGCTGAAGCTTTCTTT
CASSYTGEAEAFF
>NA|TRBJ2-1|TRBV4-3|TRBD1
TGCGCCAGCAGCCCCGGGACAGCTAATCATGAGCAGTTCTTC
CASSPGTANHEQFF
>NA|TRBJ2-2|TRBV5-1|TRBD1
TGCGCCAGCAGCTTGGCCATGACAGGGTTCACCGGGGAGCTGTTTTTT
CASSLAMTGFTGELFF
>few|TRBJ1-2|TRBV18|NA
TGTGCCAGCTCACCATCCTCGGGTATTGACTATGGCTACACCTTC
CASSPSSGIDYGYTF
>NA|TRBJ2-3|TRBV5-1|NA
TGCGCCAGCAGCTTGAGGGGACTCTCCACAGATACGCAGTATTTT
CASSLRGLSTDTQYF
>NA|TRBJ1-4|TRBV4-1|NA
TGCGCCAGCAGCCAAAGGGGTGCTAATGAAAAACTGTTTTTT
CASSQRGANEKLFF
>NA|TRBJ1-3|TRBV7-9|NA
TGTGCCAGCAGCCGGACGGGCTACTCTCATGGAAACACCATATATTTT
CASSRTGYSHGNTIYF
>NA|TRBJ1-1|TRBV20-1|NA
TGCAGTGCTAGATGGGGCAGTTTGAACACTGAAGCTTTCTTT
CSARWGSLNTEAFF
>many|TRBJ2-2|TRBV7-2|TRBD1
TGTGCCAGCAGCTTAGGGGACGGGACAGGGGTGCACCGGGAGCTGTTTTTT
CASSLGDGTGVHRELFF
>many|TRBJ1-2|TRBV5-1|TRBD1
TGCGCCAGCAGACGACCGGGACAGAACTATGGCTACACCTTC
CASRRPGQNYGYTF
>NA|TRBJ2-3|TRBV5-1|TRBD2
TGCGCCAGCAGCCTCGACCCTCTAGCGGGGGGCACAGATACGCAGTATTTT
CASSLDPLAGGTDTQYF
>many|TRBJ2-7|TRBV2|TRBD1
TGTGCCAGCGCGGCAGGGGGAGATTTCGAGCAGTACTTC
CASAAGGDFEQYF
>NA|TRBJ2-3|TRBV4-3|NA
TGCGCCAGCAGCTCAGGGGCGCTAAAATATACAGATACGCAGTATTTT
CASSSGALKYTDTQYF
>NA|TRBJ2-3|TRBV20-1|NA
TGCAGTGCTAGATCTCAGGGGGGTATGGCAGATACGCAGTATTTT
CSARSQGGMADTQYF
>many|TRBJ2-1|TRBV5-1|TRBD2
TGCGCCAGCAGCCCAGGGACTAGCGGGGGAGTGGCGGGAGAGCAGTTCTTC
CASSPGTSGGVAGEQFF
>few|TRBJ2-1|TRBV5-1|NA
TGCGCCAGCAGCTTGGCGCCAGGGGCCTTCCATGTTAATGAGCAGTTCTTC
CASSLAPGAFHVNEQFF
>NA|TRBJ1-5|TRBV5-6|NA
TGTGCCAGCAGCTTGGAGGCCAGCTTGGAGCCCCAGCATTTT
CASSLEASLEPQHF
>NA|TRBJ2-3|TRBV5-1|NA
TGCGCCAGCAGCTTTAGGTCGGCCCACGATACGCAGTATTTT
CASSFRSAHDTQYF
>few|TRBJ2-1|TRBV12-3/TRBV12-4|NA
TGTGCCAGCAGAACTATAGTAGGGAACTGGGGATCAAATGAGCAGTTCTTC
CASRTIVGNWGSNEQFF
>NA|TRBJ2-3|TRBV12-3/TRBV12-4|NA
TGTGCCAGCAGCGAATCGGGGGCTGGGGGAGATACGCAGTATTTT
CASSESGAGGDTQYF
>few|TRBJ1-1|TRBV6-2/TRBV6-3|NA
TGTGCCAGCAGTTACGTGGGGGGGACTGAAGCTTTCTTT
CASSYVGGTEAFF
>few|TRBJ2-6|TRBV12-3/TRBV12-4|TRBD2
TGTGCCAGCAGTTTAAGCCTCTTTCTAGCGGGGAGCTCTGGGGCCAACGTCCTGACTTTC
CASSLSLFLAGSSGANVLTF
>few|TRBJ2-5|TRBV7-8|NA
TGTGCCAGCAGACAGCGGTTCCAAGAGACCCAGTACTTC
CASRQRFQETQYF
>NA|TRBJ1-1|TRBV5-1|NA
TGCGCCAGCAGCTTAAATCAGGGAGGCACTGAAGCTTTCTTT
CASSLNQGGTEAFF
>NA|TRBJ1-5|TRBV6-5|TRBD1
TGTGCCAGCAGTTACGCAGGGGGCGATCAGCCCCAGCATTTT
CASSYAGGDQPQHF
>few|TRBJ2-7|TRBV20-1|NA
TGCAGTGCCAGGGCCCAACTCTACGAGCAGTACTTC
CSARAQLYEQYF
>NA|TRBJ2-5|TRBV20-1|NA
TGCAGTGCTAGAGTGGACTTGACTAGACAAGAGACCCAGTACTTC
CSARVDLTRQETQYF
>few|TRBJ2-7|TRBV5-6|TRBD1
TGTGCCAGCAGCTTGGGCTTCGGGACAGAAACCTACGAGCAGTACTTC
CASSLGFGTETYEQYF
>NA|TRBJ1-3|TRBV14|TRBD1
TGTGCCAGCAGCCAAGATAACGGGACAGGGGCAGGAAACACCATATATTTT
CASSQDNGTGAGNTIYF
>few|TRBJ2-2|TRBV12-3/TRBV12-4|NA
TGTGCCAGCAGTGGGGCCGAGACAGCGAACACCGGGGAGCTGTTTTTT
CASSGAETANTGELFF
>NA|TRBJ1-2|TRBV18|NA
TGTGCCAGCTCACCAGCGGCAGGATCTGAATATGGCTACACCTTC
CASSPAAGSEYGYTF
>NA|TRBJ2-3|TRBV24-1|TRBD2
TGTGCCACCAGTGATTCAGGGACTAGCGGGAGCATCCGCACAGGTACGCAGTATTTT
CATSDSGTSGSIRTGTQYF
>NA|TRBJ2-3|TRBV7-3|NA
TGTGCCAGCAGCCCAGGATCAGGGGCCTCGCCAGATACGCAGTATTTT
CASSPGSGASPDTQYF
>few|TRBJ1-2|TRBV27|NA
TGTGCCAGCAGGGGCGGGACGGACTATGGCTACACCTTC
CASRGGTDYGYTF
>few|TRBJ2-7|TRBV4-2|TRBD1
TGTGCCAGCAGCCAAGTACGGACAGGGGTCTACGAGCAGTACTTC
CASSQVRTGVYEQYF
>many|TRBJ1-5|TRBV6-6|NA
TGTGCCAGCAGTTACTTTCAGAGCAATCAGCCCCAGCATTTT
CASSYFQSNQPQHF
>few|TRBJ2-2|TRBV11-2|TRBD2
TGTGCCAGCAGCTTCTATTCTAGCGGGTTATTGGAGCTGTTTTTT
CASSFYSSGLLELFF
>NA|TRBJ2-1|TRBV7-9|TRBD2
TGTGCCAGCAGCTTACCCGGGACTAGCGGGGGGGAGGATGAGCAGTTCTTC
CASSLPGTSGGEDEQFF
>NA|TRBJ1-3|TRBV18|NA
TGTGCCAGCTCACCACCGAACGGGTTCTCTGGAAACACCATATATTTT
CASSPPNGFSGNTIYF
>NA|TRBJ1-1|TRBV10-3|NA
TGTGCCATCAGTTCGCAGGAGAGATCAGAAGCTTTCTTT
CAISSQERSEAFF
>few|TRBJ2-1|TRBV9|NA
TGTGCCAGCAGCGTAGCCCAGGGCGACAATGAGCAGTTCTTC
CASSVAQGDNEQFF
>few|TRBJ2-7|TRBV7-9|TRBD1
TGTGCCAGCAGCTTTGACAGGGCGAACTACGAGCAGTACTTC
CASSFDRANYEQYF
>NA|TRBJ1-6|TRBV6-5|NA
TGTGCCAGCAGTTACCCAGGGCAGGGTTCACCCCTCCACTTT
CASSYPGQGSPLHF
>NA|TRBJ2-2|TRBV11-2|TRBD1
TGTGCCAGCAGGGGGAACAGGGGGAAGAACACCGGGGAGCTGTTTTTT
CASRGNRGKNTGELFF
>few|TRBJ1-5|TRBV18|NA
TGTGCCAGCTCACCAGGCCAAGAGTTTGGGAATCAGCCCCAGCATTTT
CASSPGQEFGNQPQHF
>many|TRBJ2-7|TRBV3-1|NA
TGTGCCAGCAGCCAACAATCGAATAGTTTTGGTGGGGGCGAGCAGTACTTC
CASSQQSNSFGGGEQYF
>few|TRBJ2-2|TRBV28|NA
TGTGCCAGCACCATATCACAGGGGAGGACCGGGGAGCTGTTTTTT
CASTISQGRTGELFF
>few|TRBJ2-1|TRBV5-1|NA
TGCGCCAGCAATGAGCTACCCTCCTACAATGAGCAGTTCTTC
CASNELPSYNEQFF
>NA|TRBJ2-1|TRBV5-1|NA
TGCGCCAGCAGCTTGGCCGGGAGTGGAGGGAATGAGCAGTTCTTC
CASSLAGSGGNEQFF
>few|TRBJ2-7|TRBV6-2/TRBV6-3|NA
TGTGCCAGCAGTGGGAGTTGGGACAACCCCTACGAGCAGTACTTC
CASSGSWDNPYEQYF